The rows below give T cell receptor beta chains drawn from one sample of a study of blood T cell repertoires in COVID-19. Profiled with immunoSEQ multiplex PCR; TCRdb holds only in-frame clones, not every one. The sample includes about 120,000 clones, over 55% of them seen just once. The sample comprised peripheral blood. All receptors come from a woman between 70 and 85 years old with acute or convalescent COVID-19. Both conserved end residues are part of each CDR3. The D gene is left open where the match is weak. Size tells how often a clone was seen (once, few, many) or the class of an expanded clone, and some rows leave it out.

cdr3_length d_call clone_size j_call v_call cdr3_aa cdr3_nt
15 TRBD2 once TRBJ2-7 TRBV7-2 CASSLAQSGGYEQYF TGTGCCAGCAGCTTAGCGCAAAGCGGGGGGTACGAGCAGTACTTC
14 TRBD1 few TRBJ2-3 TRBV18 CASTTGQGLDTQYF TGTGCCAGCACGACGGGACAGGGATTAGATACGCAGTATTTT
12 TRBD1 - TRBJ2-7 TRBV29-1 CSVTGVGYEQYF TGCAGCGTGACAGGGGTAGGATACGAGCAGTACTTC
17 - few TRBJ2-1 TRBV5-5 CASSLGLRGFSYNEQFF TGTGCCAGCAGCTTGGGCTTGCGGGGATTCTCCTACAATGAGCAGTTCTTC
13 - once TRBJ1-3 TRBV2 CASGQDRRNTIYF TGTGCCAGCGGTCAGGACAGAAGAAACACCATATATTTT
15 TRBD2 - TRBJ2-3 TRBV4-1 CASSQVAGGPDTQYF TGCGCCAGCAGCCAAGTAGCGGGGGGGCCGGATACGCAGTATTTT
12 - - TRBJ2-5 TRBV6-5 CASNTPDGTQNF TGTGCCAGCAACACCCCGGATGGGACACAGAACTTC
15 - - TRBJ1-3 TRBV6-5 CASSYDSISGNTIYF TGTGCCAGCAGTTACGACAGCATCTCTGGAAACACCATATATTTT
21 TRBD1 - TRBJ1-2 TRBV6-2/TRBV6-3 CASSYPPGQGILPSLNYGYTF TGTGCCAGCAGTTACCCTCCGGGACAGGGGATTCTACCTTCCCTTAACTATGGCTACACCTTC
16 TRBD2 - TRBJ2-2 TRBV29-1 CSARSPGRALSGELFF TGCAGCGCCCGCTCCCCCGGGAGGGCCTTGAGCGGGGAGCTGTTTTTT
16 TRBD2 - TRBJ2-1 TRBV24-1 CATSDASGRAYNEQFF TGTGCCACCAGTGATGCCAGCGGGAGGGCCTACAATGAGCAGTTCTTC
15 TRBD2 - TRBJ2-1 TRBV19 CASSIRGGMVNEQFF TGTGCCAGTAGTATTCGGGGGGGAATGGTCAATGAGCAGTTCTTC
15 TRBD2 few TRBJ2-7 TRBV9 CASSVAGSSGYEQYF TGTGCCAGCAGCGTAGCTGGGTCTAGCGGCTACGAGCAGTACTTC
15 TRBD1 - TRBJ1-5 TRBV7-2 CASSKRGQRNQPQHF TGTGCCAGCAGCAAAAGGGGACAGCGTAATCAGCCCCAGCATTTT
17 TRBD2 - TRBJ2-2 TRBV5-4 CASSKLAGGLNTGELFF TGTGCCAGCAGCAAACTAGCGGGGGGGCTCAACACCGGGGAGCTGTTTTTT
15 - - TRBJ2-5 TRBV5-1 CASSLGAGKRETQYF TGCGCCAGCAGCTTGGGGGCAGGAAAAAGAGAGACCCAGTACTTC
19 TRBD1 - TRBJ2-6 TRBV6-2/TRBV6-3 CASSGPGQGLVSGANVLTF TGTGCCAGCAGTGGACCGGGACAGGGCTTGGTCTCCGGGGCCAACGTCCTGACTTTC
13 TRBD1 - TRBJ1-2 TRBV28 CASSHRHRGGYTF TGTGCCAGCAGTCACAGACACAGGGGTGGCTACACCTTC
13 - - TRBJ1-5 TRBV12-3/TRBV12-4 CASSLSDPQPQHF TGTGCCAGCAGCTTAAGCGACCCTCAGCCCCAGCATTTT
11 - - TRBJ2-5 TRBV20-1 CSAPTTETQYF TGCAGTGCCCCAACAACAGAGACCCAGTACTTC
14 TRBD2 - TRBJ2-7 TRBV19 CASRGGINLYEQYF TGTGCCAGTAGGGGGGGGATCAACCTCTACGAGCAGTACTTC
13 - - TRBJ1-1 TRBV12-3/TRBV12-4 CASSHSYFTEAFF TGTGCCAGCAGCCACAGCTACTTCACTGAAGCTTTCTTT
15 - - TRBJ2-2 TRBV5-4 CASSPINRNTGELFF TGTGCCAGCAGCCCCATTAACAGGAACACCGGGGAGCTGTTTTTT
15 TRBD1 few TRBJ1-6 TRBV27 CASSRWTGDNSPLHF TGTGCCAGCAGCCGATGGACAGGCGACAATTCACCCCTCCACTTT
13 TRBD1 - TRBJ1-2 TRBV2 CASSGTGGRGYTF TGTGCCAGCAGCGGGACAGGGGGACGTGGCTACACCTTC
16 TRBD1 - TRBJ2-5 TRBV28 CASSSPGTGGLETQYF TGTGCCAGCAGTTCCCCCGGGACAGGGGGTTTGGAGACCCAGTACTTC
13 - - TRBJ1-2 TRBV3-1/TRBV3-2 CASSPQSSAGYTF TGTGCCAGCAGCCCCCAATCCAGCGCTGGCTACACCTTC
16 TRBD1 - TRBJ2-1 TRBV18 CASSPKRGQAYNEQFF TGTGCCAGCTCACCAAAGAGGGGACAGGCGTACAATGAGCAGTTCTTC
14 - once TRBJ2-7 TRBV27 CASSPRVLAYEQYF TGTGCCAGCAGTCCCAGGGTTCTCGCCTACGAGCAGTACTTC
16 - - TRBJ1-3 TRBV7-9 CASSLIQTISGNTIYF TGTGCCAGCAGCTTAATCCAGACAATCTCTGGAAACACCATATATTTT
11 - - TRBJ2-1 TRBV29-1 CSVEKGGEQFF TGCAGCGTTGAAAAAGGCGGTGAGCAGTTCTTC
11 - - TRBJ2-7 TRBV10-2 CASCGGNEQYF TGCGCCAGCTGTGGCGGGAACGAGCAGTACTTC
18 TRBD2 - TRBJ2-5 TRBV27 CASSPWTSGRAAQETQYF TGTGCCAGCAGTCCATGGACTAGCGGGAGGGCTGCACAAGAGACCCAGTACTTC
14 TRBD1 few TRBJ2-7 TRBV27 CASSPDRGNYEQYF TGTGCCAGCAGCCCCGACAGGGGTAACTACGAGCAGTACTTC
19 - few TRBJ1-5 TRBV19 CASSILADDSRRSGQPQHF TGTGCCAGTAGTATCTTGGCAGACGACAGCCGAAGATCGGGTCAGCCCCAGCATTTT
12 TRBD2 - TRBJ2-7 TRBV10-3 CAIRGGGYEQYF TGTGCCATCAGGGGGGGAGGGTACGAGCAGTACTTC
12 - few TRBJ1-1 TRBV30 CAWSVGAIEAFF TGTGCCTGGAGTGTAGGGGCAATTGAAGCTTTCTTT
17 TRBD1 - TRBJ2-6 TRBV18 CASSGGTGVSGANVLTF TGTGCCAGCTCCGGCGGGACAGGGGTCTCTGGGGCCAACGTCCTGACTTTC
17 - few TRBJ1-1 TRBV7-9 CASSRLFGVEMNTEAFF TGTGCCAGCAGCCGGTTATTCGGGGTCGAGATGAACACTGAAGCTTTCTTT
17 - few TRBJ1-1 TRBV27 CASSPRSLVGENTEAFF TGTGCCAGCAGTCCCCGATCTCTCGTCGGGGAAAACACTGAAGCTTTCTTT
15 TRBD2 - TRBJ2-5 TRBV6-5 CASSSLGGRGETQYF TGTGCCAGCAGTTCCCTGGGCGGGAGGGGAGAGACCCAGTACTTC
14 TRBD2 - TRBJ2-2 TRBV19 CASTSGANTGELFF TGTGCCAGTACTAGCGGAGCGAACACCGGGGAGCTGTTTTTT
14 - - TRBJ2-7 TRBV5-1 CASSPRDNSYEQYF TGCGCCAGCAGCCCCCGGGACAACTCCTACGAGCAGTACTTC
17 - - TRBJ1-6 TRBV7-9 CASSPTRGSSYNSPLHF TGTGCCAGCAGCCCGACAAGGGGGAGCTCCTATAATTCACCCCTCCACTTT
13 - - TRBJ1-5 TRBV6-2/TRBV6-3 CASSSDRRQPQHF TGTGCCAGCAGTTCAGACAGGAGGCAGCCCCAGCATTTT